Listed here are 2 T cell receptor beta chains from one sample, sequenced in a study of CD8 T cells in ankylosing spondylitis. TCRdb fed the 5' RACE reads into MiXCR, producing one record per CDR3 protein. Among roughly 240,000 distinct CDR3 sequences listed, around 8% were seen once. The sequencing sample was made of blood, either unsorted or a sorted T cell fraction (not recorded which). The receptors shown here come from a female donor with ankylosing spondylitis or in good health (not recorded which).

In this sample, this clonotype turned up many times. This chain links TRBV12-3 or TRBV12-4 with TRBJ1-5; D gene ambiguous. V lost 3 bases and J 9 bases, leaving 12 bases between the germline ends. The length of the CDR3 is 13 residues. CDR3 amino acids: CASSLAPGGPQHF. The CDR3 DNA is TGTGCCAGCAGTTTGGCCCCCGGTGGGCCCCAGCATTTT.

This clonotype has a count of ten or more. DNA of the CDR3: TGTGCCAGCAGCCTACCCCGGGGCCTACAAGAGACCCAGTACTTC. Encoded protein: CASSLPRGLQETQYF. The chain recombines TRBV4-2 with TRBJ2-5; D tentatively reads TRBD1 or TRBD2 (5 bases each). V was trimmed by 4 bases and J by 2 bases, leaving 14 bases between them. Germline-derived CDR1 and CDR2 are LGHNA and YNFKEQ. There are 15 residues in the CDR3.